A selection of T cell receptor beta chains follows, all from one sample in a study of identical twins. TCRdb passed the 5' RACE reads through MiXCR, listing each CDR3 protein once. Of under 300,000 distinct CDR3 sequences listed, 6.5% are singletons. In addition, the sample was reused for a study of T cells expressing NK-cell markers.

Sequencing input: CD8+ T cells sorted from blood. These receptor sequences come from a woman aged 18-29 years in good health. CDR3s include the opening cysteine and the closing phenylalanine or tryptophan. Fields, in order: V gene, J gene, CDR3 protein.

>TRBV12-3/TRBV12-4|TRBJ1-2
CASSPTRGQGYTF
>TRBV12-3/TRBV12-4|TRBJ1-6
CASSLAGNNSPLHF
>TRBV5-8|TRBJ1-1
CASSGPGFMNTEAFF
>TRBV7-9|TRBJ2-4
CASSFSFREIKNIQYF
>TRBV20-1|TRBJ1-1
CSARTLTEAFF
>TRBV15|TRBJ2-1
CATSSDRLAPGDNEQFF
>TRBV10-3|TRBJ1-1
CAISESRQMNTEAFF
>TRBV2|TRBJ2-1
CASKRFTYNEQFF
>TRBV6-5|TRBJ2-3
CASSYSRRGGDTDTQYF
>TRBV12-3/TRBV12-4|TRBJ2-1
CASSFQVRPSDNEQFF
>TRBV5-5|TRBJ2-7
CASSPEGIAYEQYF
>TRBV4-1|TRBJ2-1
CASSQGPSGRYEQFF
>TRBV7-9|TRBJ2-7
CASSPRLGARTYEQYF
>TRBV7-9|TRBJ1-1
CASTLDTEAFF
>TRBV12-3/TRBV12-4|TRBJ2-7
CASSPGTSGGASYEQYF
>TRBV5-8|TRBJ2-2
CASSQTTGELFF
>TRBV21-1|TRBJ2-5
CASSLRAGETQYF
>TRBV20-1|TRBJ2-2
CSARTRNTGELFF
>TRBV6-5|TRBJ1-2
CASSSQGRFYGYTF
>TRBV12-3/TRBV12-4|TRBJ2-5
CASSSLDRMETQYF
>TRBV7-9|TRBJ2-1
CASSSPPTGSYNEQFF
>TRBV7-9|TRBJ2-2
CASTPIMNTGELFF
>TRBV9|TRBJ2-1
CASSVGAKGTYNEQFF
>TRBV12-3/TRBV12-4|TRBJ2-1
CASSLAGEQQFF
>TRBV27|TRBJ2-3
CASSSEEGLDTQYF
>TRBV24-1|TRBJ1-5
CATSDLTPRGNQPQHF
>TRBV20-1|TRBJ2-1
CSARPYVNEQFF
>TRBV20-1|TRBJ2-1
CSAPNEQFF
>TRBV7-2|TRBJ2-3
CASSTTWAATDTQYF
>TRBV2|TRBJ1-5
CASSLAGLLSNQPQHF
>TRBV11-2|TRBJ2-1
CASSPAYPSSYNEQFF
>TRBV29-1|TRBJ1-2
CSVDGGQGYGYTF
>TRBV5-1|TRBJ2-1
CASSSGTSGGADNEQFF
>TRBV7-9|TRBJ2-5
CASSLGFDGGQVETQYF
>TRBV2|TRBJ2-5
CASTEWGAQETQYF
>TRBV7-9|TRBJ2-7
CASSLAMRLAEYEQYF
>TRBV27|TRBJ1-1
CASSLYADSTLNTEAFF
>TRBV20-1|TRBJ1-2
CSANDGSDYGYTF
>TRBV15|TRBJ2-5
CATSIVNDGAKETQYF
>TRBV19|TRBJ2-7
CASSPGQGAFEQYF
>TRBV4-3|TRBJ2-7
CASSQQASGRYEQYF
>TRBV27|TRBJ1-6
CASRESGPYNSPLHF
>TRBV20-1|TRBJ2-1
CSARDREAGEQFF
>TRBV6-4|TRBJ2-3
CASSDGDSGGDTQYF
>TRBV2|TRBJ2-2
CATQGLAGELFF
>TRBV6-1|TRBJ1-2
CASSPGTGGLFNYGYTF
>TRBV2|TRBJ1-2
CASSGGQLYGYTF
>TRBV28|TRBJ1-5
CASSLQGINQPQHF
>TRBV11-2|TRBJ2-1
CASSLRPNFNEQFF